This T cell receptor beta chain was documented in a study of blood T cell repertoires in COVID-19 (dated by TCRdb to 2020 to 2022). Study-wide context: Samples from collaborators originated in the United States, Italy and Spain and spanned both the acute and convalescent phases of COVID-19. The material from the prospective study consisted of cDNA or gDNA derived from T cells, B-cell-depleted T cells, or PBMCs. Subjects who had been exposed to COVID-19, were actively infected with it, or had recovered from it provided the deeply sampled blood TCRbeta repertoires that made up the dataset. The repertoires were released in a freely available public database intended as a resource for research on the immune response to SARS-CoV-2. Samples came from the ongoing ImmuneRACE study (first 160 participants) plus 1,254 subjects from 6 global collaborators. Sample metadata almost always included a de-identified subject ID, COVID-19 status, age in years and sex. HLA class I and class II types, where available, came from metadata supplied by the sample provider rather than from assay-based typing.

The CDR3 spans 15 residues, from the cysteine through the phenylalanine. This entry keeps only the CDR3 DNA: 45 bases, framed from base 1. At the junction V is shortened by 4 bases and J by 4 bases; bases outside the gene matches: 8. CDR1 is given as SGHRS and CDR2 as YFSETQ, both from the germline V gene. In regard to this clone: Its antigen is not yet known. Base qualities were left out, and no much larger clone turns up one base away.

TCRbeta CDR3 regions were amplified from genomic DNA by means of the immunoSEQ Assay, a bias-controlled multiplex PCR. From the authors' description of their analysis: The number of nucleated cells in each sample was estimated from the amplification of reference gene primers within the assay. To quantify the absolute abundance of each unique TCRbeta CDR3 rearrangement, sequence reads were collapsed and filtered. Productive Simpson clonality was computed per sample as the square root of Simpson's diversity index over productive rearrangements. TCRdb holds this immuneACCESS table with in-frame rearrangements only. Some clones are missing; in checked studies, unresolved V genes explain under half, and the rest has no known cause. The D gene and trimming were derived from the DNA, and the V and J assignments and clone size from that table. For this sample there are approximately 200,000 clones; 80% to 90% appear just once. Together, the top ten hold roughly 3.7% of the sample.

Study-level results and caveats: Clinical and demographic metadata were provided uncurated, with the amount varying by source and participant.

Participants in the prospective study were aged roughly 18 to 89 years, lived in about two dozen United States geographic areas, and enrolled through a virtual design. Cohort assignment in the prospective study relied on participant-reported clinical history from a screening survey and a study questionnaire. Exposed participants were defined as having been in contact with someone with a PCR-confirmed or clinician-diagnosed COVID-19 case within 2 weeks of study entry. In the prospective study, whole blood, serum and a nasopharyngeal or oropharyngeal swab were collected from each participant by mobile phlebotomists. Participants in the prospective study had the option to provide additional blood draws and questionnaires over a roughly 2-month period. Blood samples from the prospective study were shipped frozen or at room temperature prior to DNA extraction.

The TCR sequence derives from a woman in her thirties who had been exposed to COVID-19. The sequenced material came from PBMCs or T cells enriched from blood (not recorded which). The sequence joins TRBV5-1 to TRBJ1-5; 7 of the junction bases match TRBD1. The DNA sequence is TGCGCCAGCAGCGCCACAGGGGATGGGAATCAGCCCCAGCATTTT. This gives the protein CASSATGDGNQPQHF.